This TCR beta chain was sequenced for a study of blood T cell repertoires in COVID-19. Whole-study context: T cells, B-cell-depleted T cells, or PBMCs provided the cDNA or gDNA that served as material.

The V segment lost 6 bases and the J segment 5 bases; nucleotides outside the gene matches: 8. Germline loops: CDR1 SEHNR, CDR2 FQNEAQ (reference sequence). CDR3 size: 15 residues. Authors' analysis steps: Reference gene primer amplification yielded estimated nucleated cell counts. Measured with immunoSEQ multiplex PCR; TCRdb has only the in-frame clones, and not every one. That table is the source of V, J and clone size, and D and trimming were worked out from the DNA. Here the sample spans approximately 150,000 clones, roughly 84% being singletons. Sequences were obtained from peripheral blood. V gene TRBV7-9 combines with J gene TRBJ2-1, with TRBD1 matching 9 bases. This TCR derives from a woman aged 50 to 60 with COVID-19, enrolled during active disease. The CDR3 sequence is CASSRTGGRDNEQFF. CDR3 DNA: TGTGCCAGCAGTCGAACAGGGGGCAGGGACAATGAGCAGTTCTTC.